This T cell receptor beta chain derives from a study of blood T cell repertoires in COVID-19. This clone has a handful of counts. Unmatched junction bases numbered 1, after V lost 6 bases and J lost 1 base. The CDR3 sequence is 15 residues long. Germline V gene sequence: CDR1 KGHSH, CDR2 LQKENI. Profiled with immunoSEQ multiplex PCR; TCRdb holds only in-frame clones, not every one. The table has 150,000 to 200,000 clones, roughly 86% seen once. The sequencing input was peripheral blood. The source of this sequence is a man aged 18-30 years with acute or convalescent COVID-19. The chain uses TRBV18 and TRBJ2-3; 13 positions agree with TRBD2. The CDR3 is CASSGLAGGTDTQYF. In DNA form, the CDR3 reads TGTGCCAGCTCCGGACTAGCGGGGGGCACAGATACGCAGTATTTT.